The 21 T cell receptor beta chains given below trace back to one sample, sequenced in a study of T cells in Graves' hyperthyroidism and ophthalmopathy (dated by TCRdb to the late 2010s). Library method: multiplex PCR. These reads were obtained on an Illumina HiSeq 2000. TCR beta CDR3 regions were amplified from RNA transcripts. The TCR CDR3 was subjected to a first round of RT-PCR using the HTBI primer set and the Qiagen OneStep RT-PCR kit. TCRdb applied fastp at Q25 and MiXCR to the public reads, then kept only in-frame beta chains. Each entry is one CDR3 protein sequence, shown with its most common DNA and genes. Recorded for this sample are 550,000 to 700,000 distinct CDR3 sequences; under 60% of them occurred a single time. Around 19% of the sample comes from the top ten. The specimen was peripheral blood or thyroid tissue (not recorded which). These receptors originate from an adult woman with Graves' disease, either hyperthyroidism or ophthalmopathy (not recorded which).

The chain has TRBV20-1 and TRBJ2-5; 8 positions match TRBD2. CDR1 and CDR2 from the germline V gene are DFQATT and SNEGSKA (reference sequence). The CDR3 has 14 amino acids. V lost 3 bases and J lost 2; bases outside the gene matches: 5. The CDR3 coding sequence is TGCAGTGCTAGCGGGAGGGCCACTCAAGAGACCCAGTACTTC. As protein: CSASGRATQETQYF.

For this clonotype: The junction departs from germline at one end; a sequencing error may be responsible. The J gene is TRBJ1-1, the V gene TRBV4-2; TRBD1 aligns across 9 bases. Germline CDR1 is LGHNA and CDR2 is YNFKEQ. CDR3 size: 17 residues. CDR3 sequence (DNA): TGTGCCAGCAGCCAACTAGGGACAGGGAGGAGGAACACTAAAGCTTTCTTT. Translation: CASSQLGTGRRNTKAFF.

This clonotype was recorded at least ten times. The V and J genes are TRBV20-1 and TRBJ2-7; 8 bases are shared with TRBD2. This CDR3 is 13 amino acids long. With 3 bases clipped from V and 4 bases from J, the junction kept 5 bases outside the gene matches. Per germline, CDR1 DFQATT and CDR2 SNEGSKA (reference sequence). The DNA for the CDR3 is TGCAGTGCTAGGGCTAGCGGGCTGTACGAGCAGTACTTC. Its protein product is CSARASGLYEQYF.

This clonotype appeared many times. The V gene is TRBV20-1, the J gene TRBJ1-4; no firm D call. The CDR3 is made up of 13 amino acids. Trimming removed 1 base from V and 8 bases from J, with 11 bases in between. Germline V CDR1 and CDR2: DFQATT, SNEGSKA (reference sequence). CDR3 loop: CSARAGAGEKLFF. The CDR3 nucleotides are TGCAGTGCTAGAGCCGGAGCCGGGGAAAAACTGTTTTTT.

The chain is built from TRBV29-1 and TRBJ1-1, with D hard to call. The CDR3 totals 11 residues. Looked up from germline, CDR1 is SQVTM and CDR2 is ANQGSEA. The V end lost 3 bases, the J end lost 6 bases, and 8 bases lay between the germline ends. DNA for the CDR3: TGCAGCGTTGACCTAGTAGCTGAAGCTTTCTTT. Its translation is CSVDLVAEAFF.

This clonotype was recorded at least ten times. The chain is built from TRBV12-3 or TRBV12-4 and TRBJ1-2, with 7 nucleotides matching TRBD1. The CDR3 is 14 residues long. The V gene end was trimmed by 4 bases and the J gene end by 6 bases; junction bases not matched to a gene: 8. CDR3 protein: CASSSTDRNNGYTF. CDR3 DNA sequence: TGTGCCAGCAGTTCTACGGACAGGAATAATGGCTACACCTTC.

This clonotype was counted many times. The rearrangement links TRBV5-8 to TRBJ1-2; D is possibly TRBD1 (5 bases). CDR1 and CDR2 (germline): SGHTS, YDEGEE. The CDR3 extends over 13 amino acids. The V end lost 4 bases, the J end lost 4 bases, and 11 bases lay between the germline ends. CDR3 bases: TGTGCCAGCAGCCCGGGGCAGCTCTATGGCTACACCTTC. It encodes CASSPGQLYGYTF.

This clonotype was counted once. The CDR3 loop is CASSQDRDRGAFF. DNA for the CDR3: TGTGCCAGCAGTCAAGACAGGGACAGGGGAGCTTTCTTT. The V call is TRBV7-2, the J call TRBJ1-1, with TRBD1 identical over 10 bases. Germline-derived CDR1 and CDR2 are SGHTA and FQGNSA. The CDR3 runs 13 residues. The V segment lost 6 bases and the J segment 10 bases; nucleotides outside the gene matches: 8.

The chain uses TRBV7-9 and TRBJ1-1; TRBD1 agrees at 12 bases. CDR3 length: 16 residues. In germline, CDR1 is SEHNR, CDR2 FQNEAQ (reference sequence). V trimming: 5 bases; J trimming: 7 bases; junction bases outside the gene matches: 11. CDR3 loop: CASSAVRDRGHGEAFF. In DNA form, the CDR3 reads TGTGCCAGCAGCGCCGTCCGGGACAGGGGGCACGGTGAAGCTTTCTTT.

This clonotype was seen a handful of times. This chain uses TRBV28 with TRBJ1-2; TRBD1 matches at 7 bases. Germline V gene sequence: CDR1 MDHEN, CDR2 SYDVKM. V shed 5 bases, J shed 0 bases, and the junction held 9 bases outside the gene matches. This CDR3 has 16 amino acids. As DNA, the CDR3 is TGTGCCAGCAGTCGGGGGGAGGGGGCACCTAACTATGGCTACACCTTC. Translated: CASSRGEGAPNYGYTF.

In its sample, this clonotype was seen many times. V gene TRBV11-2 combines with J gene TRBJ1-1; 8 bases are shared with TRBD1. Germline lookup yields CDR1 SGHAT and CDR2 FQNNGV. V shed 3 bases and J 10 bases; nucleotides not matched to a gene: 13. The CDR3 runs to 15 residues. CDR3 sequence: CASSFRDRSPGGAFF. The CDR3 DNA follows: TGTGCCAGCAGCTTCCGGGACAGGTCACCCGGGGGAGCTTTCTTT.

This clonotype was observed many times. The genes are TRBV6-6 and TRBJ2-5, with D hard to call. Germline loops: CDR1 MNHNY, CDR2 SVGAGI (reference sequence). CDR3 length: 13 amino acids. The V end was cut by 11 bases, the J end by 0 bases, with 13 bases between. The CDR3 DNA follows: TGTGCCGCCAACGAAGTGTACCAAGAGACCCAGTACTTC. It codes for CAANEVYQETQYF.

The J gene is TRBJ2-7, the V gene TRBV2, with D perhaps TRBD1 (5 bases). The CDR3 has 16 amino acids. Germline values: CDR1 SNHLY, CDR2 FYNNEI. Trimming removed 4 bases at V and 2 bases at J, with 18 bases between. The CDR3 sequence is CASSGSPDTVTYEQYF. The CDR3 bases are TGTGCCAGCAGTGGATCTCCGGACACGGTAACCTACGAGCAGTACTTC.

In this sample, this clonotype turned up many times. The DNA of the CDR3 is TGTGCCAGCAGCGGGACAGCCTATGGCTACACCTTC. The encoded protein is CASSGTAYGYTF. V and J are TRBV11-2 and TRBJ1-2, with TRBD1 identical over 7 bases. Germline trimming cut 5 bases from V and 4 bases from J; bases unmatched to any gene: 1. The length of the CDR3 is 12 residues. Germline CDR1 is SGHAT and CDR2 is FQNNGV.

This clonotype has ten or more counts. The V gene is TRBV7-8, the J gene TRBJ2-5; TRBD1 or TRBD2 may be the D gene (5 bases each). Trimming cost V 4 bases and J 3 bases, with 12 bases left between them. The CDR3 runs 14 residues. Germline values: CDR1 SGHVS, CDR2 FQNEAQ. CDR3 bases: TGTGCCAGCAGCTCAATCGGGACGGAAGAGACCCAGTACTTC. It specifies CASSSIGTEETQYF.

The chain combines TRBV25-1 with TRBJ2-5; 8 nucleotides line up with TRBD2. The CDR3 loop spans 18 amino acids. Germline lookup yields CDR1 MGHDK and CDR2 SYGVNS. J was trimmed by 0 bases and V by 6 bases; bases with no gene match: 15. In DNA form, the CDR3 reads TGTGCCAGCAGCTGGGGCACTACTAGCGGAGCCCACCAAGAGACCCAGTACTTC. Protein sequence: CASSWGTTSGAHQETQYF.

The genes are TRBV4-1 and TRBJ2-2; possibly TRBD2 for D (6 bases). The V gene lost 3 bases and the J gene lost 6 bases, with 17 bases spanning the gap. Germline V CDR1 and CDR2: MGHRA, YSYEKL. The CDR3 contains 16 residues. CDR3 sequence (DNA): TGCGCCAGCAGCCACGGGGCAGCGGGTTTTTCCGGGGAGCTGTTTTTT. Residues: CASSHGAAGFSGELFF.

This clonotype was seen ten or more times. The rearrangement links TRBV29-1 to TRBJ2-7; D is uncertain. V was trimmed by 8 bases and J by 6 bases, leaving 17 bases between them. The CDR3 is 12 amino acids. CDR1 and CDR2 (germline): SQVTM, ANQGSEA. The CDR3 loop is CSLLLSSGEQYF. DNA of the CDR3: TGCAGCCTCCTTTTGAGCTCTGGCGAGCAGTACTTC.

This clonotype was seen a handful of times. The chain is built from TRBV25-1 and TRBJ2-7, with 9 bases fitting TRBD1. The trim removed 4 bases at V and 4 bases at J, leaving 5 bases unmatched. The germline gives CDR1 MGHDK, CDR2 SYGVNS. The CDR3 runs 14 residues. Here the CDR3 reads CASSADRGAYEQYF. CDR3 DNA sequence: TGTGCCAGCAGTGCCGACAGGGGGGCATACGAGCAGTACTTC.

This clonotype was counted many times. The V and J genes are TRBV20-1 and TRBJ2-5; tentatively, D is TRBD1 (5 bases). Germline V gene lookup returns CDR1 DFQATT and CDR2 SNEGSKA (reference sequence). V dropped 6 bases and J dropped 7 bases, with 18 bases sitting between them. This CDR3 spans 13 amino acids. CDR3 loop: CSAATGREGTQYF. CDR3 in DNA: TGCAGTGCCGCCACAGGACGTGAAGGGACCCAGTACTTC.

CDR3 sequence (DNA): TGTGCCAGCAGTGCTAGTCCCCTAGGGACGAACACCGGGGAGCTGTTTTTT. Translating gives CASSASPLGTNTGELFF. The chain uses TRBV2 and TRBJ2-2, with D unclear. V was cut by 4 bases and J by 0 bases, with 15 bases left in between. The CDR3 sequence is 17 residues long. Germline CDR1 SNHLY, CDR2 FYNNEI. The whole variable domain, remainder taken from reference TRBV2 and TRBJ2-2, is EPEVTQTPSHQVTQMGQEVILRCVPISNHLYFYWYRQILGQKVEFLVSFYNNEISEKSEIFDDQFSVERPDGSNFTLKIRSTKLEDSAMYFCASSASPLGTNTGELFFGEGSRLTVL.